This passage covers 7 T cell receptor beta chains from one sample sequenced in a study of high-grade serous ovarian cancer treatment subgroups (dated by TCRdb to the early 2020s). Libraries were built with the immunoSEQ multiplex PCR assay. TCRdb mirrors the immuneACCESS table, restricted to in-frame sequences. Some clones are absent from its copies; in checked studies, under half trace to an unresolved V gene, and the reason for the others is unknown. This sample has 15,000 to 20,000 clones in its table, and about three quarters of those were observed once. In total, the top ten clones hold approximately 6.4% of the sample. Collection of tumor samples took place before definitive surgery or chemotherapy. Sample: tumor tissue. Receptors were obtained from a human donor with high-grade serous ovarian cancer.

J is TRBJ1-5 and V is TRBV7-2; possible D gene TRBD1, 5 bases. The V end was cut by 1 base, the J end by 0 bases, with 10 bases between. This CDR3 has 16 residues. Germline values: CDR1 SGHTA, CDR2 FQGNSA. In DNA, the CDR3 is TGTGCCAGCAGCTTAGGGGGACCCATTAGCAATCAGCCCCAGCATTTT. Its protein product is CASSLGGPISNQPQHF.

The V gene is TRBV9, the J gene TRBJ2-2, with D maybe TRBD1 (6 bases). V dropped 3 bases and J dropped 3 bases, with 12 bases sitting between them. The CDR3 covers 15 residues. The germline V gene encodes CDR1 SGDLS and CDR2 YYNGEE. The CDR3 DNA reads as TGTGCCAGCAGCGCCCCGGGACACTACACCGGGGAGCTGTTTTTT. The encoded protein is CASSAPGHYTGELFF.

The chain recombines TRBV4-3 with TRBJ2-1, with D tentatively TRBD2 (5 bases). V dropped 0 bases and J dropped 0 bases, with 15 bases sitting between them. The germline CDR1 and CDR2 sequences are LGHNA and YSLEER. This CDR3 has 18 residues. CDR3 in amino acids: CASSQDPEVLSSYNEQFF. Here the CDR3 DNA reads TGCGCCAGCAGCCAAGATCCGGAGGTATTAAGCTCCTACAATGAGCAGTTCTTC.

The chain recombines TRBV7-6 with TRBJ2-1; tentatively, D is TRBD2 (7 bases). This CDR3 has 16 amino acids. Germline CDR1 SGHVS, CDR2 FNYEAQ. Between the trimmed V and J ends, which lost 3 bases and 4 bases, there was a span of 16 bases. The CDR3 reads CASSFPGEGVYNEQFF. In nucleotides, the CDR3 is TGTGCCAGCAGCTTCCCCGGGGAGGGGGTATACAATGAGCAGTTCTTC.

The chain carries TRBV9 and TRBJ2-7, with D possibly being TRBD1 or TRBD2 (5 bases each). This CDR3 region has 18 residues. Germline V CDR1 and CDR2: SGDLS, YYNGEE. V lost 2 bases and J lost 3, with 24 bases in between. The CDR3 region has the DNA TGTGCCAGCAGCGTTGAGCCCCTGGGGACCAGAGGAGTCTACGAGCAGTACTTC. It translates to CASSVEPLGTRGVYEQYF.

This rearrangement joins TRBV28 to TRBJ1-1, with a tentative D call TRBD1 (5 bases). The CDR3 is 17 amino acids. V dropped 3 bases and J dropped 0 bases, with 17 bases sitting between them. Per germline, CDR1 MDHEN and CDR2 SYDVKM. The CDR3 reads CASSFFPTARMNTEAFF. In DNA, the CDR3 is TGTGCCAGCAGTTTTTTTCCGACAGCAAGAATGAACACTGAAGCTTTCTTT. Variable domain in full (rest from reference TRBV28 and TRBJ1-1): DVKVTQSSRYLVKRTGEKVFLECVQDMDHENMFWYRQDPGLGLRLIYFSYDVKMKEKGDIPEGYSVSREKKERFSLILESASTNQTSMYLCASSFFPTARMNTEAFFGQGTRLTVV.

In DNA form, the CDR3 reads TGTGCCAGCAGCTTAAGGACAGGGGATAGCAATCAGCCCCAGCATTTT. Its translation: CASSLRTGDSNQPQHF. V and J are TRBV7-8 and TRBJ1-5; 9 nucleotides match TRBD1. The CDR3 length is 16 residues. Per germline, CDR1 SGHVS and CDR2 FQNEAQ. V lost 2 bases to trimming and J lost 0 bases; unmatched junction nucleotides: 2. The complete variable domain, with remaining parts taken from reference TRBV7-8 and TRBJ1-5, reads GAGVSQSPRYKVAKRGQDVALRCDPISGHVSLFWYQQALGQGPEFLTYFQNEAQLDKSGLPSDRFFAERPEGSVSTLKIQRTQQEDSAVYLCASSLRTGDSNQPQHFGDGTRLSIL.